This record looks at one T cell receptor beta chain sequence and its context. Its target is unknown. This sample is part of a study of T cell repertoires in cytomegalovirus infection. Study overall: HLA-B-restricted CMV epitopes that are well studied were used alongside recently identified HLA-C-restricted ones. Both a matching HLA type and CMV infection were indicated by public TCR beta signatures.

This CDR3 contains 16 residues. V was shortened by 3 bases and J by 1 base, with 10 bases between the two germline ends. Germline CDR1 reads SEHNR; CDR2 reads FQNEAQ (reference sequence). Using its own MiXCR run on the reads, TCRdb lists one record per CDR3 protein. Of 700,000 to 850,000 distinct CDR3 sequences listed, roughly 33% are singletons. Findings and limits, study-wide: People with CMV and the relevant HLA were identified by cumulative public TCR beta family frequency.

Material: cultured CD8+ T cells from PBMCs, obtained from culture after CMV antigen stimulation. The origin of this receptor is a human donor in good health (CMV status not recorded). Some clones in this sample may be carry-over from other donors' samples. The J gene is TRBJ2-6, the V gene TRBV7-9; the D is unclear. CDR3 DNA sequence: TGTGCCAGCAGCTTTAAACACCAATCTGGGGCCAACGTCCTGACTTTC. Its translation is CASSFKHQSGANVLTF.